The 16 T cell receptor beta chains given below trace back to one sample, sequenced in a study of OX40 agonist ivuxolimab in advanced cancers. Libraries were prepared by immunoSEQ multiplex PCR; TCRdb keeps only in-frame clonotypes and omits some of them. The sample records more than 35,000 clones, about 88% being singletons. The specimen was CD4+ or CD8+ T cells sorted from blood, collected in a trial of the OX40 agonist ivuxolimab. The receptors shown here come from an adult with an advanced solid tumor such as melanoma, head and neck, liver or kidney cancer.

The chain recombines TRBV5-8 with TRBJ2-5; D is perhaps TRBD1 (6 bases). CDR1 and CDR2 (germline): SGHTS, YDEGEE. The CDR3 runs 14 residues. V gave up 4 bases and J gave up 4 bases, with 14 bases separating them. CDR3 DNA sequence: TGTGCCAGCAGCCAGAACAGGGCGCGAGAGACCCAGTACTTC. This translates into CASSQNRARETQYF. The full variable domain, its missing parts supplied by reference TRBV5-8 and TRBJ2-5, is EAGVTQSPTHLIKTRGQQATLRCSPISGHTSVYWYQQALGLGLQFLLWYDEGEERNRGNFPPRFSGRQFPNYSSELNVNALELEDSALYLCASSQNRARETQYFGPGTRLLVL.

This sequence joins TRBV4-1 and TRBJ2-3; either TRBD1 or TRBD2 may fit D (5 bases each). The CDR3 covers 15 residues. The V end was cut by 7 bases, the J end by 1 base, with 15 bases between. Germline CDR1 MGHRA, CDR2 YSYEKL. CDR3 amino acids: CASTPLGVGTDTQYF. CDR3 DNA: TGCGCCAGCACCCCGTTGGGGGTTGGCACAGATACGCAGTATTTT.

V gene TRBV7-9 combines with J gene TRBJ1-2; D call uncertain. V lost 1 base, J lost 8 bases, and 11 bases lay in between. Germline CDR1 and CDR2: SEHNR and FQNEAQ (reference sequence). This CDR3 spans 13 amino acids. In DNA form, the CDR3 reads TGTGCCAGCAGCTTAGTTATAGGTCAGGGCTACACCTTC. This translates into CASSLVIGQGYTF. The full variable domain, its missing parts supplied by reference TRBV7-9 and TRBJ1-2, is DTGVSQNPRHKITKRGQNVTFRCDPISEHNRLYWYRQTLGQGPEFLTYFQNEAQLEKSRLLSDRFSAERPKGSFSTLEIQRTEQGDSAMYLCASSLVIGQGYTFGSGTRLTVV.

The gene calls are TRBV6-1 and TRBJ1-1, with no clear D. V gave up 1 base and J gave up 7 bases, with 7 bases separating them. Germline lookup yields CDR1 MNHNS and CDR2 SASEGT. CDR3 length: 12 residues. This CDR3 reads CASSEGRIEAFF. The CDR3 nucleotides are TGTGCCAGCAGTGAAGGGAGGATTGAAGCTTTCTTT.

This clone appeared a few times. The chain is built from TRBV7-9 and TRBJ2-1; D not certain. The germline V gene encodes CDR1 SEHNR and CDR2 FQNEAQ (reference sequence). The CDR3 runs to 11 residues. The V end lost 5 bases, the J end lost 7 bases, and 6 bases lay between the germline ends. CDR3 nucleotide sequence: TGTGCCAGCAGCCGACTTAATGAGCAGTTCTTC. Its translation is CASSRLNEQFF.

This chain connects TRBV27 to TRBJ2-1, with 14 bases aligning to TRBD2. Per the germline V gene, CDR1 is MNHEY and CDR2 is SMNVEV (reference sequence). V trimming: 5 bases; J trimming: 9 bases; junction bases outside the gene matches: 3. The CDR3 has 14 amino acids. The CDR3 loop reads CASSEGLAGVEQFF. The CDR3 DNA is TGTGCCAGCAGTGAGGGACTAGCGGGAGTTGAGCAGTTCTTC.

In nucleotides, the CDR3 is TGCGCCAGCAGTGAGGGACAGGGCTATGGCTACACCTTC. This encodes CASSEGQGYGYTF. The rearrangement uses TRBV10-2 and TRBJ1-2; 8 bases map to TRBD1. The germline CDR1 and CDR2 sequences are WSHSY and SAAADI. The junction had 0 bases not matched to a gene; V was cut back by 2 bases and J by 4 bases. The CDR3 is 13 residues long.

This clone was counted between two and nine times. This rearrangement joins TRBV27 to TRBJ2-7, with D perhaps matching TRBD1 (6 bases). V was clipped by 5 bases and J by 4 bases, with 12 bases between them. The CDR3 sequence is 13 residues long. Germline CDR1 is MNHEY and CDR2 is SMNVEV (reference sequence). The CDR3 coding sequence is TGTGCCAGCAGTCCAGGACAGAAATACGAGCAGTACTTC. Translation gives CASSPGQKYEQYF.

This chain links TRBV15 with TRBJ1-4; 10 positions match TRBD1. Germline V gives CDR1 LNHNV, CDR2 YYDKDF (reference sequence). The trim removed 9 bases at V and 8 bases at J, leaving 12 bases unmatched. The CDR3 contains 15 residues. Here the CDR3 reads CATSLDRGRMEKLFF. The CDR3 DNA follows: TGTGCCACTTCGCTTGACAGGGGGCGCATGGAAAAACTGTTTTTT.

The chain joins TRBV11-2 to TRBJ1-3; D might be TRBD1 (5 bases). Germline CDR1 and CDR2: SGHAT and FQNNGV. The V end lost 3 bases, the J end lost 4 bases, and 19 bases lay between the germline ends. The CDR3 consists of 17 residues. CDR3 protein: CASSFSGTRLKGNTIYF. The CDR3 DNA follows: TGTGCCAGCAGCTTTTCCGGGACTAGACTCAAAGGAAACACCATATATTTT.

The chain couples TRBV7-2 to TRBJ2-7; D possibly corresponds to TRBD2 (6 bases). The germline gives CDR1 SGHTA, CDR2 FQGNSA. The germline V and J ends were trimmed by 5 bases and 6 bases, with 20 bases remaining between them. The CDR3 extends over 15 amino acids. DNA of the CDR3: TGTGCCAGCAGCAAACCGGGGGTCCTCGGGTCCGAGCAGTACTTC. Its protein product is CASSKPGVLGSEQYF.

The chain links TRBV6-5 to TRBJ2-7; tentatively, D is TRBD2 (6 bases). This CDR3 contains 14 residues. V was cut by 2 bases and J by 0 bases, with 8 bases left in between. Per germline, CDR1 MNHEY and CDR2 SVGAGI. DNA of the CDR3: TGTGCCAGCAGTTACGCGGGAATCTCCTACGAGCAGTACTTC. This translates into CASSYAGISYEQYF.

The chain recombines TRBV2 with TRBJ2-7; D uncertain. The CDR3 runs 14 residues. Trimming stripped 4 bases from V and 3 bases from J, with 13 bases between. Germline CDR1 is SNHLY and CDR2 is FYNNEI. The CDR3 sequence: CASSGQETFYEQYF. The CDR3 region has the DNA TGTGCCAGCAGTGGCCAGGAAACCTTCTACGAGCAGTACTTC.

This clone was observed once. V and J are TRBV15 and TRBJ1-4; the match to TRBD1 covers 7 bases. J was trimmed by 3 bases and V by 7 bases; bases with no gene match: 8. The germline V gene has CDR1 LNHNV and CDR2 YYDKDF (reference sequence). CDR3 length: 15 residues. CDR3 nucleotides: TGTGCCACCAAACAGGGAAGGGGGCCTAATGAAAAACTGTTTTTT. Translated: CATKQGRGPNEKLFF.

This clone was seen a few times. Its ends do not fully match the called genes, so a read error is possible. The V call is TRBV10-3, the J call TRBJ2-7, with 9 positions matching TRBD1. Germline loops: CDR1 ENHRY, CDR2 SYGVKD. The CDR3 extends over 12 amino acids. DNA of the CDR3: TGTGCCATCAGTGAGTCTACAGGGGGCCCACTATTC. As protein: CAISESTGGPLF.

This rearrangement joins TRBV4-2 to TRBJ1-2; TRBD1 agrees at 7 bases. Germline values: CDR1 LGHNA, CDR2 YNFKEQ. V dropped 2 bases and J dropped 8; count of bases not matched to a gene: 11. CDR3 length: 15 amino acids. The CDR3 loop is CASSQQPDRVEGYTF. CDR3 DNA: TGTGCCAGCAGCCAACAACCCGACAGGGTAGAGGGCTACACCTTC.